The 20 T cell receptor beta chains listed next were all sequenced from one sample in a study of metastatic and nonmetastatic thyroid tumors (TCRdb year 2020). Receptor libraries were prepared by PCR. The sequencer was an Illumina HiSeq 4000. TCRdb redid the processing of the public reads, applying fastp at Q25 and MiXCR, and retained in-frame beta chains. The sample contains about 14,000 clones, 30% to 35% of them found a single time. More than 25% of the sample is taken by the ten largest. None of the patients had been given any treatment before thyroid surgery. Sequencing input: tumor tissue. Receptors were obtained from a female donor with papillary thyroid cancer or a benign thyroid nodule (not recorded which). Some clones in this sample may be carry-over from other donors' samples.

In its sample, this clone is medium-sized (0.01 to 0.1%). The genes are TRBV30 and TRBJ1-5; 7 nucleotides line up with TRBD1. Germline-derived CDR1 and CDR2 are GTSNPN and SVGIG (reference sequence). V dropped 2 bases and J dropped 2; count of bases not matched to a gene: 3. This CDR3 has 14 residues. The CDR3 here is CAWSHDRGNQPQHF. CDR3 DNA: TGTGCCTGGAGTCACGACAGGGGCAATCAGCCCCAGCATTTT. Full variable domain (missing parts from reference TRBV30 and TRBJ1-5): SQTIHQWPATLVQPVGSPLSLECTVEGTSNPNLYWYRQAAGRGLQLLFYSVGIGQISSEVPQNLSASRPQDRQFILSSKKLLLSDSGFYLCAWSHDRGNQPQHFGDGTRLSIL.

The chain recombines TRBV11-2 with TRBJ2-1; no clear D. The CDR3 covers 17 residues. The V end lost 1 base, the J end lost 7 bases, and 20 bases lay between the germline ends. CDR1 is SGHAT and CDR2 is FQNNGV in the germline V gene. In DNA form, the CDR3 reads TGTGCCAGCAGCTTAGGTCTCCGGTCTATCGTAAGGAATGAGCAGTTCTTC. Translating it yields CASSLGLRSIVRNEQFF.

Concerning this clone: Compared with germline, one end of the junction differs, possibly owing to a read error. V usage is TRBV6-1 and J usage is TRBJ2-2, with D hard to call. The germline V gene encodes CDR1 MNHNS and CDR2 SASEGT. The CDR3 extends over 14 amino acids. CDR3 bases: TGTGCCAGCACCCGTCATGGGAACACCTGGGAGCTGTTTTTT. Its protein product is CASTRHGNTWELFF.

This clone is medium-sized in the sample. The rearrangement uses TRBV11-3 and TRBJ2-7; perhaps D is TRBD1 or TRBD2 (5 bases each). The CDR3 extends over 15 amino acids. V was clipped by 0 bases and J by 4 bases, with 13 bases between them. The V gene's germline CDR1 is SGHNT and CDR2 YENEEA. This CDR3 reads CASSLDRGWGYEQYF. The DNA of the CDR3 is TGTGCCAGCAGCTTAGATCGGGGCTGGGGGTACGAGCAGTACTTC.

This clone was counted many times. This sequence joins TRBV19 and TRBJ2-2; a weak D match, TRBD1 (5 bases). The CDR3 covers 15 residues. The V end lost 0 bases, the J end lost 2 bases, and 7 bases lay between the germline ends. In germline, CDR1 is LNHDA, CDR2 SQIVND (reference sequence). In nucleotides, the CDR3 is TGTGCCAGTAGTATAGAGGGGCAAAACACCGGGGAGCTGTTTTTT. Translating gives CASSIEGQNTGELFF. The full variable domain, with the rest looked up from reference TRBV19 and TRBJ2-2, is DGGITQSPKYLFRKEGQNVTLSCEQNLNHDAMYWYRQDPGQGLRLIYYSQIVNDFQKGDIAEGYSVSREKKESFPLTVTSAQKNPTAFYLCASSIEGQNTGELFFGEGSRLTVL.

The chain has TRBV30 and TRBJ2-7, with TRBD1 matching over 8 bases. Germline-derived CDR1 and CDR2 are GTSNPN and SVGIG (reference sequence). The CDR3 is made up of 14 amino acids. V lost 4 bases and J lost 7; bases outside the gene matches: 12. Written as DNA, the CDR3 is TGTGCCTGGAAATTCACCAGGGGGCGAGAAGAGCAGTACTTC. Its protein is CAWKFTRGREEQYF.

This clone has more than one count but fewer than ten. The V call is TRBV12-3 or TRBV12-4, the J call TRBJ2-7, with D possibly matching TRBD1 (7 bases). V lost 1 base, J lost 2 bases, and 12 bases lay in between. The CDR3 sequence is 15 residues long. CDR3 residues: CASSLGQGGPYEQYF. CDR3 nucleotides: TGTGCCAGCAGTTTAGGACAGGGAGGTCCCTACGAGCAGTACTTC.

This clone was recorded a few times. This rearrangement joins TRBV10-3 to TRBJ1-1; D perhaps matches TRBD1 (5 bases). Germline V gene sequence: CDR1 ENHRY, CDR2 SYGVKD. The CDR3 consists of 13 residues. V gave up 7 bases and J gave up 1 base, with 10 bases separating them. As DNA, the CDR3 is TGTGCCATCAATCGGGGGTCGAACACTGAAGCTTTCTTT. Protein sequence: CAINRGSNTEAFF.

This clone was detected many times. The rearrangement joins TRBV7-9 to TRBJ1-2; possible D gene TRBD1, 5 bases. V was pared by 8 bases and J by 8 bases, with 18 bases between. Germline V gives CDR1 SEHNR, CDR2 FQNEAQ (reference sequence). The CDR3 totals 13 residues. The CDR3, as DNA: TGTGCCAGCCACTCCGGGGGAAGATCCGGCTACACCTTC. Protein sequence: CASHSGGRSGYTF.

This clone was seen at least ten times. The chain joins TRBV19 to TRBJ2-4, with D perhaps TRBD1 (5 bases). V dropped 7 bases and J dropped 9 bases, with 7 bases sitting between them. The CDR3 totals 10 residues. CDR1 and CDR2 from the germline V gene are LNHDA and SQIVND (reference sequence). The CDR3 DNA sequence: TGTGCCAGTAAGGGGATCATTCAGTACTTC. As protein: CASKGIIQYF.

Within the sample, this clone is medium-sized (0.01 to 0.1%). V gene TRBV20-1 combines with J gene TRBJ2-7; TRBD2 is a possible D gene (5 bases). This CDR3 has 14 amino acids. Trimming took 0 bases from V and 2 from J, leaving 11 bases between them. The germline V gene has CDR1 DFQATT and CDR2 SNEGSKA (reference sequence). CDR3 bases: TGCAGTGCTAGAGATCTGAGCGGAGCCTACGAGCAGTACTTC. Translation: CSARDLSGAYEQYF.

This clone was seen ten or more times. This chain joins TRBV7-8 and TRBJ2-1; 10 bases fit TRBD2. CDR3 length: 15 residues. CDR1 and CDR2 from the germline V gene are SGHVS and FQNEAQ. The junction had 2 bases not matched to a gene; V was cut back by 0 bases and J by 6 bases. CDR3 sequence: CASSLASSGGNEQFF. The CDR3 DNA sequence: TGTGCCAGCAGCTTAGCGTCTAGCGGGGGCAATGAGCAGTTCTTC.

This rearrangement joins TRBV6-1 to TRBJ1-6; 8 bases are shared with TRBD1. V lost 1 base, J lost 9 bases, and 2 bases stayed unmatched. The germline V gene has CDR1 MNHNS and CDR2 SASEGT. The CDR3 runs 14 residues. CDR3 sequence reads: CASSEGQGASPLHF. The CDR3 DNA follows: TGTGCCAGCAGTGAAGGGCAGGGGGCTTCACCCCTCCACTTT.

This rearrangement joins TRBV6-1 to TRBJ2-3; the match to TRBD2 covers 14 bases. The ends lost 3 bases at V and 6 bases at J; junction bases unmatched: 2. CDR3 size: 15 residues. Germline CDR1 reads MNHNS; CDR2 reads SASEGT. CDR3 in amino acids: CASSETSGGVDTQYF. CDR3 nucleotide sequence: TGTGCCAGCAGTGAGACTAGCGGGGGGGTGGATACGCAGTATTTT.

This clone showed up many times. This chain links TRBV27 with TRBJ1-4; 9 nucleotides line up with TRBD1. Germline CDR1 MNHEY, CDR2 SMNVEV (reference sequence). This CDR3 has 14 residues. Germline trimming cut 6 bases from V and 12 bases from J; bases unmatched to any gene: 11. CDR3: CASRRGQGRAELFF. The CDR3 DNA is TGTGCCAGCAGAAGGGGACAGGGAAGGGCAGAACTGTTTTTT.

This clone has at least ten counts. This chain connects TRBV25-1 to TRBJ1-6; D gene uncertain. V was cut by 4 bases and J by 3 bases, with 7 bases left in between. Germline CDR1 reads MGHDK; CDR2 reads SYGVNS. The CDR3 sequence is 14 residues long. The CDR3, as DNA: TGTGCCAGCAGTGTGGACGGCTATAATTCACCCCTCCACTTT. This encodes CASSVDGYNSPLHF.

J is TRBJ1-1 and V is TRBV12-5; no firm D call. The CDR3 runs 12 residues. Germline V gene data show CDR1 as LGHNT and CDR2 as FRNRAP. V was trimmed by 3 bases and J by 5 bases, leaving 7 bases between them. The CDR3 DNA is TGTGCTAGTGGTTTAGGCGTGACTGAAGCTTTCTTT. It yields the protein CASGLGVTEAFF.

A remark on this clone: Sequence at one end of the junction differs from germline and may be a read error. The chain has TRBV11-3 and TRBJ2-6, with D perhaps TRBD1 (5 bases). This CDR3 has 15 amino acids. Germline values: CDR1 SGHNT, CDR2 YENEEA. This CDR3 reads CASILGVSGANVLTF. In nucleotides, the CDR3 is TGTGCTAGCATCTTAGGGGTCTCTGGGGCCAACGTCCTGACTTTC.

This rearrangement joins TRBV5-1 to TRBJ1-2; D uncertain. The CDR3 has 13 amino acids. The V and J ends lost 1 base and 2 bases respectively, with 6 bases between them. Germline V CDR1 and CDR2: SGHRS, YFSETQ. The CDR3 DNA reads as TGCGCCAGCAGCTTGTTAGGAAACTATGGCTACACCTTC. As protein: CASSLLGNYGYTF. The entire variable domain, with the rest obtained from reference TRBV5-1 and TRBJ1-2, is as follows: KAGVTQTPRYLIKTRGQQVTLSCSPISGHRSVSWYQQTPGQGLQFLFEYFSETQRNKGNFPGRFSGRQFSNSRSEMNVSTLELGDSALYLCASSLLGNYGYTFGSGTRLTVV.

This clone was seen only a few times. This chain links TRBV28 with TRBJ1-2; no definite D call. Germline CDR1 MDHEN, CDR2 SYDVKM. V lost 5 bases, J lost 5 bases, and 9 bases lay in between. The CDR3 is 12 residues long. The CDR3: CASSGGDYGYTF. CDR3 nucleotide sequence: TGTGCCAGCAGTGGCGGAGATTATGGCTACACCTTC.